The 2 T cell receptor beta chains below all came from one sample that was sequenced in a study of tumor and adjacent non-tumor tissue in lung cancer. TCRbeta libraries were built with three rounds of nested PCR, modified from ARM-PCR. TCRdb re-analysed the multiplex PCR reads in MiXCR, keeping a single row per CDR3 protein. Of approximately 62,000 distinct CDR3 sequences listed, more than 55% were seen once; the top ten hold around 29%. RNA was extracted from bulk tissue without any cell sorting. Distant lung tissue was collected more than 3 cm away from the tumor edge. Material: distant non-tumor lung tissue. These receptors were obtained from an older man with non-small cell lung cancer.

As regards this clonotype: One junction end disagrees with the germline gene, perhaps due to a read error. The chain couples TRBV12-3 or TRBV12-4 to TRBJ2-2, with 12 bases lining up with TRBD2. The CDR3 is 16 amino acids. CDR3 sequence: CASRSSGRATAGEPFF. CDR3 in DNA: TGTGCCAGCAGGTCTAGCGGGAGGGCCACGGCTGGGGAGCCGTTTTTT.

By share, this clonotype ranks as medium-sized. The chain carries TRBV20-1 and TRBJ1-1, with 7 bases lining up with TRBD1. CDR3 length equals 14 residues. Germline assignment: CDR1 DFQATT and CDR2 SNEGSKA (reference sequence). The J segment lost 10 bases and the V segment lost 1 base, leaving 12 bases of the junction unmatched. This CDR3 is CSARVPGTAFSAFF. The CDR3 coding sequence is TGCAGTGCTAGAGTCCCCGGGACAGCCTTCTCAGCTTTCTTT.